The T cell receptor (beta chain) under discussion was sequenced for a study of OX40 agonist ivuxolimab in advanced cancers. About the study: Enrollees could have had prior anti-PD-1, anti-PD-L1 or anti-CTLA-4 therapy, which roughly 40% had received.

This clone has a single count. Its target is not known. Study-level results: The work left the antigen specificity of expanded peripheral T cells undetermined.

Assay used: immunoSEQ multiplex PCR; TCRdb lists only in-frame clones, some missing. The repertoire holds about 77,000 clones, with around 92% as singletons. The TCR comes from an adult with an advanced solid tumor such as melanoma, head and neck, liver or kidney cancer. The sequences come from CD4+ or CD8+ T cells sorted from blood, collected in a trial of the OX40 agonist ivuxolimab.

The CDR3 region has the DNA TGTGCCCCGGGTGTAGCTGGAAACACCATATATTTT. It specifies CAPGVAGNTIYF. V is TRBV7-9 and J is TRBJ1-3; D not certain. The germline CDR1 and CDR2 sequences are SEHNR and FQNEAQ (reference sequence). This CDR3 spans 12 amino acids. V was pared by 11 bases and J by 2 bases, with 10 bases between.